The rows below give T cell receptor beta chains drawn from one sample of a study of blood T cell repertoires in COVID-19. TCRdb's table, derived via immunoSEQ multiplex PCR, lists solely in-frame clones and lacks some. Here the sample spans some 190,000 clones, less than 85% being singletons. Sequenced input: peripheral blood. These TCRs come from a woman of 80 years or more with COVID-19, enrolled during active disease. CDR3s include the opening cysteine and the closing phenylalanine or tryptophan. D genes are given only for firm matches. Where a row states a size, it is once, few, many or the class of an expanded clone; other rows omit it.

j_call | d_call | clone_size | v_call | cdr3_nt | cdr3_aa
TRBJ1-2 | NA | NA | TRBV6-1 | TGTGCCAGCAGTGAAAGGAGCCCTCGCTATGGCTACACCTTC | CASSERSPRYGYTF
TRBJ1-6 | TRBD1 | NA | TRBV9 | TGTGCCAGCAGCTGGGGACAGGCTAATTCACCCCTCCACTTT | CASSWGQANSPLHF
TRBJ2-7 | TRBD1 | once | TRBV9 | TGTGCCAGCAGCGCCTACAGGGGGCCTCTGGGGGAGCAGTACTTC | CASSAYRGPLGEQYF
TRBJ2-1 | NA | NA | TRBV18 | TGTGCCTGCTCCCTACAGGGTGAGCAGTTCTTC | CACSLQGEQFF
TRBJ2-1 | TRBD2 | NA | TRBV6-5 | TGTGCCAGCAGCTCTAGACTAGCCCACGTAAATGAGCAGTTCTTC | CASSSRLAHVNEQFF
TRBJ2-7 | TRBD2 | few | TRBV29-1 | TGCAGCGTCGGACTAGCGGGGTTGGGGCAGCAGTACTTC | CSVGLAGLGQQYF
TRBJ1-4 | NA | NA | TRBV7-9 | TGTGCCAGCAGGTCTAAGGTTCGGGCTAATGAAAAACTGTTTTTT | CASRSKVRANEKLFF
TRBJ1-5 | NA | NA | TRBV7-9 | TGTGCCAGCAGCTTAGGCGCGAATAATCAGCCCCAGCATTTT | CASSLGANNQPQHF
TRBJ1-2 | NA | NA | TRBV4-1 | TGCGCCAGCAGCCAAGTCAGCCTCGACACGTTACCCGATGGCTACACCTTC | CASSQVSLDTLPDGYTF
TRBJ1-2 | NA | NA | TRBV5-1 | TGCGCCAGCAGCTTGGTACAGGGTTATGGCTACACCTTC | CASSLVQGYGYTF
TRBJ2-1 | TRBD2 | once | TRBV7-8 | TGTGCCAGCAGCTCACGCCGGGGGGGCCTCAATGAGCAGTTCTTC | CASSSRRGGLNEQFF
TRBJ1-2 | TRBD1 | NA | TRBV5-1 | TGCGCCAGCAGCCAGGACAGGGGTGGCTACACCTTC | CASSQDRGGYTF
TRBJ1-4 | NA | NA | TRBV6-5 | TGTGCCAGCGGAGGGATGGTCAATGAAAAACTGTTTTTT | CASGGMVNEKLFF
TRBJ1-2 | NA | NA | TRBV6-1 | TGTGCCAGCAGTGAGGCCGGCGGCTATGGCTACACCTTC | CASSEAGGYGYTF
TRBJ1-1 | NA | NA | TRBV5-1 | TGCGCCAGCAGCTTGGGACAGGACCGGAACACTGAAGCTTTCTTT | CASSLGQDRNTEAFF
TRBJ1-2 | NA | NA | TRBV29-1 | TGCAGCGTTCACCAGGGCTATGGCTACACCTTC | CSVHQGYGYTF
TRBJ2-7 | TRBD2 | NA | TRBV7-9 | TGTGCCAGCAGCGCCCTCCGCGGGCTAGCGGACTACGAGCAGTACTTC | CASSALRGLADYEQYF
TRBJ2-3 | TRBD2 | NA | TRBV25-1 | TGTGCCACCAGCGGGAGACCATATACGCAGTATTTT | CATSGRPYTQYF
TRBJ2-1 | NA | NA | TRBV28 | TGTGCCAGCAGTTTAGTAGTTGGTGAGCAGTTCTTC | CASSLVVGEQFF
TRBJ1-5 | TRBD1 | NA | TRBV6-5 | TGTGCCAGCAGCCCAGGGGGCGGGCAGCCCCAGCATTTT | CASSPGGGQPQHF
TRBJ2-5 | NA | few | TRBV6-4 | TGTGCCAGCAGTGACGGAGAGCACGAGACCCAGTACTTC | CASSDGEHETQYF
TRBJ2-7 | TRBD2 | NA | TRBV5-1 | TGCGCCAGCAGCCGAAGTGGACTAGCGGGAGACTCCTACGAGCAGTACTTC | CASSRSGLAGDSYEQYF
TRBJ1-2 | NA | NA | TRBV3-1/TRBV3-2 | TGTGCCAGCAGCCACCTACAGGGAAGTGGCTACACCTTC | CASSHLQGSGYTF
TRBJ1-4 | NA | NA | TRBV16 | TGTGCCAGCAGCCAGTCAAGGGGGATTGGTGAAAAACTGTTTTTT | CASSQSRGIGEKLFF
TRBJ2-3 | TRBD1 | NA | TRBV18 | TGTGCCAGCAACAAGGGGGCGAGTGTCACAGATACGCAGTATTTT | CASNKGASVTDTQYF
TRBJ1-6 | NA | NA | TRBV11-2 | TGTGCCAGCAGCTCCACGGACTTAAATTCACCCCTCCACTTT | CASSSTDLNSPLHF
TRBJ2-7 | NA | NA | TRBV20-1 | TGCAGTGCTAGAGATGGCAACAAACCCTGGTTC | CSARDGNKPWF
TRBJ1-6 | NA | NA | TRBV3-1/TRBV3-2 | TGTGCCAGCAGCCCGCAGGGTAGTGGGTCACCCCTCCACTTT | CASSPQGSGSPLHF
TRBJ1-5 | TRBD1 | NA | TRBV6-4 | TGTGCCAGCAGTGCAACAGGGGGGTACCAGCCCCAGCATTTT | CASSATGGYQPQHF
TRBJ1-6 | NA | once | TRBV4-1 | TGCGCCAGCAGCCAAGATCAGTACCGACCCCTCCACTTT | CASSQDQYRPLHF
TRBJ1-3 | NA | NA | TRBV7-2 | TGTGCCAGCAGCTCCAGGGTGACCTCTGGAAACACCATATATTTT | CASSSRVTSGNTIYF
TRBJ2-7 | NA | NA | TRBV7-9 | TGTGCCAGCGGGCAGTTCTCTTACGAGCAGTACTTC | CASGQFSYEQYF
TRBJ1-2 | TRBD1 | NA | TRBV5-1 | TGCGCCAGCAGTTCGGACAGGGGGGTAGGCTACACCTTC | CASSSDRGVGYTF
TRBJ1-2 | TRBD1 | NA | TRBV5-6 | TGTGCCAGCCGACTTTGGGACAGAGCCGTAGGCTACACCTTC | CASRLWDRAVGYTF
TRBJ2-5 | TRBD2 | NA | TRBV5-1 | TGCGCCAGCAGCTTAACTAGCGGGAGGGAGACCCAGTACTTC | CASSLTSGRETQYF
TRBJ2-1 | TRBD2 | NA | TRBV19 | TGTGCCAGTAGTCTCCAGTCCCCGGGACTAGCCTACAATGAGCAGTTCTTC | CASSLQSPGLAYNEQFF
TRBJ2-1 | NA | NA | TRBV7-6 | TGTGCCAGCAGCTTAGCTCCGGGAGAGGGAAATGAGCAGTTCTTC | CASSLAPGEGNEQFF
TRBJ2-7 | NA | few | TRBV5-1 | TGCGCCAGCAGCTTCGGGGGTCGCTCCTACGAGCAGTACTTC | CASSFGGRSYEQYF
TRBJ1-6 | NA | NA | TRBV27 | TGTGCCAGCAGTTTTGGGAGCTCCTATAATTCACCCCTCCACTTT | CASSFGSSYNSPLHF
TRBJ2-2 | NA | NA | TRBV27 | TGTGCCAGCAGTTTGCTCCAGGGCGGGGAGCTGTTTTTT | CASSLLQGGELFF
TRBJ1-5 | NA | NA | TRBV6-2/TRBV6-3 | TGTGCCAGCAGTTACGACCCAAACTATAGCAATCAGCCCCAGCATTTT | CASSYDPNYSNQPQHF
TRBJ1-1 | TRBD1 | once | TRBV3-1/TRBV3-2 | TGTGCCAGCAGCCAGCTCCAGGGGGTGACTGAAGCTTTCTTT | CASSQLQGVTEAFF
TRBJ1-1 | TRBD1 | once | TRBV14 | TGTGCCAGCAGCCGCTACTCACCGGGACAGGGGAACACTGAAGCTTTCTTT | CASSRYSPGQGNTEAFF
TRBJ2-2 | TRBD2 | NA | TRBV5-1 | TGCGCCAGCAGCTTGGGCCTAGCGGGAGAACTCGGGGAGCTGTTTTTT | CASSLGLAGELGELFF
TRBJ2-1 | NA | NA | TRBV18 | TGTGCCAGCTCGCTAGCTGTAGCATCCTACAATGAGCAGTTCTTC | CASSLAVASYNEQFF
TRBJ2-7 | TRBD2 | NA | TRBV11-2 | TGTGCCAGCAGCTTAGCTTATCTAGCGGGAGGAAACTACGAGCAGTACTTC | CASSLAYLAGGNYEQYF
TRBJ1-5 | NA | NA | TRBV28 | TGTGCCAGCGCGGTAGCACAGGGTGGAAATCAGCCCCAGCATTTT | CASAVAQGGNQPQHF
TRBJ2-1 | NA | NA | TRBV7-2 | TGTGCCAGCAGCTTAGGAGAGTCAATTTACAATGAGCAGTTCTTC | CASSLGESIYNEQFF
TRBJ1-6 | NA | once | TRBV3-1/TRBV3-2 | TGTGCCAGCAGCCAAGGCGGCGGTTCACCCCTCCACTTT | CASSQGGGSPLHF
TRBJ2-1 | TRBD2 | NA | TRBV11-2 | TGTGCCAGCAGCTTTCCCGTTAGCGGGAGTAACAATGAGCAGTTCTTC | CASSFPVSGSNNEQFF
TRBJ1-2 | TRBD1 | NA | TRBV7-3 | TGTGCCAGCAGCTCGGACAGGGGGTACGGCTACACCTTC | CASSSDRGYGYTF
TRBJ1-5 | NA | NA | TRBV24-1 | TGTGCCACCAGTGAACAGGATCGGGGGGCCCAGCATTTT | CATSEQDRGAQHF
TRBJ1-4 | TRBD1 | NA | TRBV5-1 | TGCGCCAGCAGCTTGTCCGGGACAGCGTATGAAAAACTGTTTTTT | CASSLSGTAYEKLFF
TRBJ1-5 | TRBD1 | NA | TRBV2 | TGTGCCTGCATGGGGGGGACAGGGAATCAGCCCCAGCATTTT | CACMGGTGNQPQHF
TRBJ2-5 | TRBD2 | NA | TRBV5-8 | TGTGCCAGCAGCCCTCGACTGACGGGGGGGGTTAGGACCCAGTACTTC | CASSPRLTGGVRTQYF